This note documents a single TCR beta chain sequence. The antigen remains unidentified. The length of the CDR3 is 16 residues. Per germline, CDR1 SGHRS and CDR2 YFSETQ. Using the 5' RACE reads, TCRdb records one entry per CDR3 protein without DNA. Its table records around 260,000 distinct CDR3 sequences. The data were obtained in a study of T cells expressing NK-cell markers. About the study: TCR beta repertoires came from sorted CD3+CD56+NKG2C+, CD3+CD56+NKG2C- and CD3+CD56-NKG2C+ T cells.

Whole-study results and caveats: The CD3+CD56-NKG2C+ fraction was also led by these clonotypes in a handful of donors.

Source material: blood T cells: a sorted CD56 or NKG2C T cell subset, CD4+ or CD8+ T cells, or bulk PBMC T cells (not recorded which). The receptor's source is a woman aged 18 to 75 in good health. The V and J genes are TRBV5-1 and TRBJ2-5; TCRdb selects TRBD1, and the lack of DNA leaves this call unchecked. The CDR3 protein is CASSLGGQGVQETQYF.